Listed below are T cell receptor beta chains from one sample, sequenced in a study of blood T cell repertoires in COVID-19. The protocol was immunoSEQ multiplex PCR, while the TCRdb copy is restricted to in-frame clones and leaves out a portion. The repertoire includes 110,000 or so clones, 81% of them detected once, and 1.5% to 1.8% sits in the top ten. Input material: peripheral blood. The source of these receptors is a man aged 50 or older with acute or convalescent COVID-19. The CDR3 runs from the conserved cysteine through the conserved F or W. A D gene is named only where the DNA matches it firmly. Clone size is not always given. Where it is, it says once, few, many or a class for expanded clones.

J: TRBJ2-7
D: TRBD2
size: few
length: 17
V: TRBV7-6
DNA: TGTGCCAGCAGCTTAGGCTCGGGAACTAGCGGCTCCTACGAGCAGTACTTC
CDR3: CASSLGSGTSGSYEQYF

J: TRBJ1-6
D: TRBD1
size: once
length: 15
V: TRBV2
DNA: TGTGCCAGCAGCCCGGGACAGGGTTATAATTCACCCCTCCACTTT
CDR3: CASSPGQGYNSPLHF

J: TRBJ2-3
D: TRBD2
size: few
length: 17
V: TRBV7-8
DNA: TGTGCCAGCAGCAACCGAAGACTAGCGGGGATCACAGATACGCAGTATTTT
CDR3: CASSNRRLAGITDTQYF

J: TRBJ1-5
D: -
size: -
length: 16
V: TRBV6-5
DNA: TGTGCCAGCAGTTTTACAGGGAGGGTAGTTGCTCAGCCCCAGCATTTT
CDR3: CASSFTGRVVAQPQHF

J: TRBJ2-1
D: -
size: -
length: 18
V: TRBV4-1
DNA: TGCGCCAGCAGCCAAGATCTCTCTGGGGGGGCCTCCTACAATGAGCAGTTCTTC
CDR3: CASSQDLSGGASYNEQFF

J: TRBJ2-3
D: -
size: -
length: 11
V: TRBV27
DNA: TGTGCCAGCAGTGTAACGGGGGAGCAGTATTTT
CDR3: CASSVTGEQYF

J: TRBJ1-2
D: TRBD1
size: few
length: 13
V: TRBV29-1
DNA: TGCAGCGCAGGGGACAGGGTTAACTATGGCTACACCTTC
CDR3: CSAGDRVNYGYTF

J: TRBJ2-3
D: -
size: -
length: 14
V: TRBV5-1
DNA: TGCGCCAGCAGCTTGGGCAGACTTGGAGATACGCAGTATTTT
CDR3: CASSLGRLGDTQYF

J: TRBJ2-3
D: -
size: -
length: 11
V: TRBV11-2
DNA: TGTGCCAGCAGCTTGGACTCCCCCCAGTATTTT
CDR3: CASSLDSPQYF

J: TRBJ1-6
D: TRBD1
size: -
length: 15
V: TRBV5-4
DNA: TGTGCCAGCAGCTTGTATACAGGGGAGAATTCACCCCTCCACTTT
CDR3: CASSLYTGENSPLHF

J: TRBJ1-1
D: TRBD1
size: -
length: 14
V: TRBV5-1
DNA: TGCGCCAGCAGCCTAAAACAGGGGGGGACTGAAGCTTTCTTT
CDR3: CASSLKQGGTEAFF

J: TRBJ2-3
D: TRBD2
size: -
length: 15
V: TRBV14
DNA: TGTGCCAGCAGCCATTTGGGGGGGGTAGCAGATACGCAGTATTTT
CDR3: CASSHLGGVADTQYF

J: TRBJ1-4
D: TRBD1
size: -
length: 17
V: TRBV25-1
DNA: TGTGCCAGCAGTGACCCGAGGGCAGGGGGTTTGAATGAAAAACTGTTTTTT
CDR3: CASSDPRAGGLNEKLFF

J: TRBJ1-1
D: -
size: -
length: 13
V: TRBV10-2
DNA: TGCGCCAGCACCGAAGGGGGAAACACTGAAGCTTTCTTT
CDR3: CASTEGGNTEAFF

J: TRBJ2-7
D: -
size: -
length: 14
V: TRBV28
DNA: TGTGCCATCCACGGAGGGGCGGGGAGGTACGAGCAGTACTTC
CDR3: CAIHGGAGRYEQYF

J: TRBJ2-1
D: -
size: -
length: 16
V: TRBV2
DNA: TGTGCCAGCAGAACGAGTGGCACAGGCCTTTACAATGAGCAGTTCTTC
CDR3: CASRTSGTGLYNEQFF

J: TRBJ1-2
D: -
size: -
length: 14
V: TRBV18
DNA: TGTGCCAGCTCACCACCGGGAGCGGACTATGGCTACACCTTC
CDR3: CASSPPGADYGYTF

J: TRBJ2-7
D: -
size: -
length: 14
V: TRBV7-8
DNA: TGTGCCAGCACCGACCGGGAACTTCTCTACGAGCAGTACTTC
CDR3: CASTDRELLYEQYF

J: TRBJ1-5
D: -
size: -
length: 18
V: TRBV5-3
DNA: TGTGCCAGAAGCTTACAGGTCGGATCCAGGGCTCTCAATCAGCCCCAGCATTTT
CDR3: CARSLQVGSRALNQPQHF

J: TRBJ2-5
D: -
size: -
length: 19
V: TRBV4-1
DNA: TGCGCCAGCAGCCAAGTAGCGCCACGCGGGGTGATACTACAAGAGACCCAGTACTTC
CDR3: CASSQVAPRGVILQETQYF

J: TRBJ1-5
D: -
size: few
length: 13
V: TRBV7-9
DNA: TGTGCCAGCAGCTTTTTACTAGGAGGGCCCCAGCATTTT
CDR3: CASSFLLGGPQHF

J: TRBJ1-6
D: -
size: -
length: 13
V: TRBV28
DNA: TGTGCCAGCCGCGGCAGGGAAAATTCACCCCTCCACTTT
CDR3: CASRGRENSPLHF

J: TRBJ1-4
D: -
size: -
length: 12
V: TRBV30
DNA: TGTGCGGGAGGCCCCAAGGGGGAAAAACTGTTTTTT
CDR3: CAGGPKGEKLFF

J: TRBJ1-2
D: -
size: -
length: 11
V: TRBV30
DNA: TGTGCCTGGAGCAGGAACTATGGCTACACCTTC
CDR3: CAWSRNYGYTF

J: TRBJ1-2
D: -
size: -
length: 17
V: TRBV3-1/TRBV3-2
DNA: TGTGCCAGCAGCCGCTTTATGGGGAGGGGGGTTAGCTCTGGCTACACCTTC
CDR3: CASSRFMGRGVSSGYTF

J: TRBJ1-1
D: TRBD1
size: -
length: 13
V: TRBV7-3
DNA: TGTGCCAGCAGCTTAAATTTAAGGGGGCAAGCTTTCTTT
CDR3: CASSLNLRGQAFF

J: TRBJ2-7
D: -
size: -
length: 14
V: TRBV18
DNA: TGTGCCAGCTCACCAGAGACACTCTCCTACGAGCAGTACTTC
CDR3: CASSPETLSYEQYF

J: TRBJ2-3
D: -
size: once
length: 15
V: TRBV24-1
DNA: TGTGCCACCAGTGATTCTGACAGTTACACAGATACGCAGTATTTT
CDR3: CATSDSDSYTDTQYF

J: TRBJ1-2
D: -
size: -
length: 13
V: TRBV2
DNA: TGTGCCAGCAGTGAATCCGGGGGGTATGGCTACACCTTC
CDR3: CASSESGGYGYTF

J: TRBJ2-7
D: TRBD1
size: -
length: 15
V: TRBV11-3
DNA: TGTGCCAGCAGCTTCTCGGGACAGGGGCTCCACGAGCAGTACTTC
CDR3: CASSFSGQGLHEQYF

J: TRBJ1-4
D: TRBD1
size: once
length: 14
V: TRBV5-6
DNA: TGTGCCAGCGCGGACAGGGGCCAGAATGAAAAACTGTTTTTT
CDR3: CASADRGQNEKLFF

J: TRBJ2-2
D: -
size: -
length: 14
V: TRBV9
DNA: TGTGCCAGCAGCGTCGAGGCCGTCGGCGGGGAGCTGTTTTTT
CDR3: CASSVEAVGGELFF

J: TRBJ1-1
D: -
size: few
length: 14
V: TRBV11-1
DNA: TGTGCCAGCAGCCCCCGTCGGGTGAACACTGAAGCTTTCTTT
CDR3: CASSPRRVNTEAFF

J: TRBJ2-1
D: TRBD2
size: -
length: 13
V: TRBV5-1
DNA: TGCGCCAGCAGCCGTAGCGGGGACAATGGGCAGTTCTTC
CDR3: CASSRSGDNGQFF

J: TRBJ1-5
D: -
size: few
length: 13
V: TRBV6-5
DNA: TGTGCCACCAAGTGGGCTGACGAAAGCCCCCAGCATTTT
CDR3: CATKWADESPQHF

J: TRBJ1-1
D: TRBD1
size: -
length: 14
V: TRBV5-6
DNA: TGTGCCAGCAGCTGGGGGACAGGGGGCACTGAAGCTTTCTTT
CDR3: CASSWGTGGTEAFF

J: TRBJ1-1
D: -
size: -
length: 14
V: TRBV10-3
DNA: TGTGCCATCAGTGAGACAGGGAAGAACACTGAAGCTTTCTTT
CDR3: CAISETGKNTEAFF

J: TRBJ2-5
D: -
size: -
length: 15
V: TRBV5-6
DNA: TGTGCCAGCAGCTTTGACAGGCTTTACCAAGAGACCCAGTACTTC
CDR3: CASSFDRLYQETQYF

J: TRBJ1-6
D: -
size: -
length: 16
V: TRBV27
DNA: TGTGCCAATACGGACAGCCGCCGCTCCTATAATTCACCCCTCCACTTT
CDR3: CANTDSRRSYNSPLHF

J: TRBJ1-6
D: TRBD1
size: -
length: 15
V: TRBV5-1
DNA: TGCGCCAGCAGCTCACAGGGGGCGGGTAATTCACCCCTCCACTTT
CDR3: CASSSQGAGNSPLHF

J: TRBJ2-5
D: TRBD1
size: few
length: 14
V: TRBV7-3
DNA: TGTGCCAGCAGCCCCGGGACAGGGTACCAGACCCAGTACTTC
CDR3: CASSPGTGYQTQYF

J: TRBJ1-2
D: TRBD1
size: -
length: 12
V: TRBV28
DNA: TGTGCCAGCAGGACGGGACAGTATGGCTACACCTTC
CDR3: CASRTGQYGYTF

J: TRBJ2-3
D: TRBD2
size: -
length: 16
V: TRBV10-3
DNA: TGTGCCATCAGTAGACTAGCGGGGGAATCCACAGATACGCAGTATTTT
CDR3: CAISRLAGESTDTQYF

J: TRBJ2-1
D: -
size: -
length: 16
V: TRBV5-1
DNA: TGCACCAGCAGCTTGGCCCACATGGGGGGTTACAATGAGCAGTTCTTC
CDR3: CTSSLAHMGGYNEQFF

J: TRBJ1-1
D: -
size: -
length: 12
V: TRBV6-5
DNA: TGTGCCAGCAGCCACAGGAACACTGAAGCTTTCTTT
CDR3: CASSHRNTEAFF

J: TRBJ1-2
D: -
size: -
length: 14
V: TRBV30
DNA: TGTGCCTGGAGTGTAGCCGGCGGGGCACTCGGCTACACCTTC
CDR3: CAWSVAGGALGYTF

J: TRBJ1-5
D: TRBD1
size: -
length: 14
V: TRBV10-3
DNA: TGTGCCTCGCGGGGACAGGGGCTCAATCAGCCCCAGCATTTT
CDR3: CASRGQGLNQPQHF